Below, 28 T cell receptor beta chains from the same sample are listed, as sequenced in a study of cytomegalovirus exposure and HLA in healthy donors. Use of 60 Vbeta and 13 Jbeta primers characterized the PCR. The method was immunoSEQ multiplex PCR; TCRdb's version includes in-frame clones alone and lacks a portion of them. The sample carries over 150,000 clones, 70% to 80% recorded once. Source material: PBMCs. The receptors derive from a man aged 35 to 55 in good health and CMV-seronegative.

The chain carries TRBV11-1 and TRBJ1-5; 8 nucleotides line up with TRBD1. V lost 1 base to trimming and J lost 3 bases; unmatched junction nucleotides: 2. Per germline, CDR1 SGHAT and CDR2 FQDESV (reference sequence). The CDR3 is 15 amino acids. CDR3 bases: TGTGCCAGCAGCTTAGGCAGGGGGCTCAATCAGCCCCAGCATTTT. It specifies CASSLGRGLNQPQHF.

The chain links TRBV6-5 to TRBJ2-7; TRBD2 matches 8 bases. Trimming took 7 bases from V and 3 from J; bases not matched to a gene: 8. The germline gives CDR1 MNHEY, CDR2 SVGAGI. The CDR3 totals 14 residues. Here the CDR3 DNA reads TGTGCCAGCAACCCGGGAGGGCTTAACTACGAGCAGTACTTC. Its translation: CASNPGGLNYEQYF.

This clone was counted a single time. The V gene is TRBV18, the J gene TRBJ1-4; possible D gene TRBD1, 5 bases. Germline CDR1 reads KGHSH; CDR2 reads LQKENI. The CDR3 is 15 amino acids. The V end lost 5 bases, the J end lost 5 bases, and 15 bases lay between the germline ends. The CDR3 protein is CASSSLVGQNEKLFF. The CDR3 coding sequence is TGTGCCAGCTCATCGCTTGTGGGGCAAAATGAAAAACTGTTTTTT.

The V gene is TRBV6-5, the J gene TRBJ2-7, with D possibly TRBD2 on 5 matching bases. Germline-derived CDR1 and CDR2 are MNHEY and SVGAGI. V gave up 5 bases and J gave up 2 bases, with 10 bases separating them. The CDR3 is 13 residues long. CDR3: CASSPRGTYEQYF. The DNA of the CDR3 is TGTGCCAGCAGTCCTCGGGGAACCTACGAGCAGTACTTC.

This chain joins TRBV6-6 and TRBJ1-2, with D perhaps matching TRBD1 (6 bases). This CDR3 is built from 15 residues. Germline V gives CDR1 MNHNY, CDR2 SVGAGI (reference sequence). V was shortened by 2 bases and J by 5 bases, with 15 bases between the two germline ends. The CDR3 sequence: CASSYPEGGRYGYTF. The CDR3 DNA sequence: TGTGCCAGCAGTTACCCGGAGGGGGGGAGGTATGGCTACACCTTC.

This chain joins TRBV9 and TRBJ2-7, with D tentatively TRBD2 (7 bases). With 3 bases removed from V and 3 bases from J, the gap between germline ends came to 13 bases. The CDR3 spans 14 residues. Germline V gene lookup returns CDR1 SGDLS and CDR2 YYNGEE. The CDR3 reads CASSDGGRDYEQYF. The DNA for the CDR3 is TGTGCCAGCAGCGACGGGGGGCGGGACTACGAGCAGTACTTC.

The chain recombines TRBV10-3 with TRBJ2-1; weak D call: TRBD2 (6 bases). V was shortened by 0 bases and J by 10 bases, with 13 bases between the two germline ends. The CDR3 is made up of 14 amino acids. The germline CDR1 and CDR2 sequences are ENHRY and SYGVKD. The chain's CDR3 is CAISESTRAGEQFF. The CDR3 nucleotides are TGTGCCATCAGTGAGTCGACTAGGGCAGGGGAGCAGTTCTTC.

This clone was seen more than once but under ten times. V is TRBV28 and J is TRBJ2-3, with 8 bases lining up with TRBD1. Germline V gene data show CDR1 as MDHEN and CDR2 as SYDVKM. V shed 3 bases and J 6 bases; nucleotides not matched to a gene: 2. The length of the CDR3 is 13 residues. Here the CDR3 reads CASSLHRGDTQYF. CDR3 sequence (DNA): TGTGCCAGCAGTTTGCACAGGGGGGATACGCAGTATTTT.

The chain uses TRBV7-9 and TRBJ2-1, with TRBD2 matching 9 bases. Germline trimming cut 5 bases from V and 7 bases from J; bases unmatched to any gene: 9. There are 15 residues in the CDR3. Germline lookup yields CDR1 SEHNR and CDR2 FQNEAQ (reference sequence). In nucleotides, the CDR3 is TGTGCCAGCAGCAAGACTAGCGGAACCCGTAATGAGCAGTTCTTC. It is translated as CASSKTSGTRNEQFF.

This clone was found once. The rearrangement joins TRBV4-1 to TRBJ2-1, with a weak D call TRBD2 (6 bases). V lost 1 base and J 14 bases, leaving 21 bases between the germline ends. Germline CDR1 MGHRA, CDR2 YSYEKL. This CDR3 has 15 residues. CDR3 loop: CASSQGPLAGRDKFF. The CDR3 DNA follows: TGCGCCAGCAGCCAAGGTCCATTGGCGGGAAGGGATAAGTTCTTC.

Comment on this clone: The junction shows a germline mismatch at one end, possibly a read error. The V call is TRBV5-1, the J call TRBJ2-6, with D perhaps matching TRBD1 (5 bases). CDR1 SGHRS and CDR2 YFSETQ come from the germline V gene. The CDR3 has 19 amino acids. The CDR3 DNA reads TGCGCCAGCAGCCCCTCCCAGAGCAGATTGTACTCTGGGGCCAACGGCCTGACTTTC. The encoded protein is CASSPSQSRLYSGANGLTF.

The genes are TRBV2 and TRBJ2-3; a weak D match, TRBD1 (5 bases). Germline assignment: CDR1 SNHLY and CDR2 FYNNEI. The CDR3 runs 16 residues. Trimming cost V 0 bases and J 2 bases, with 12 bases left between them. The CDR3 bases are TGTGCCAGCAGTGAAGCCAAGGGGCGGTCCACAGATACGCAGTATTTT. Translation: CASSEAKGRSTDTQYF.

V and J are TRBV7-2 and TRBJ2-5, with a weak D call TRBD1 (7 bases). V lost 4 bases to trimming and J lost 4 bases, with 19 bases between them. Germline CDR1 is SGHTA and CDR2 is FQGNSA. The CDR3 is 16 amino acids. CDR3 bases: TGTGCCAGCAGCTGGCGGGTGGAGGGGGCTTTAGAGACCCAGTACTTC. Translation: CASSWRVEGALETQYF.

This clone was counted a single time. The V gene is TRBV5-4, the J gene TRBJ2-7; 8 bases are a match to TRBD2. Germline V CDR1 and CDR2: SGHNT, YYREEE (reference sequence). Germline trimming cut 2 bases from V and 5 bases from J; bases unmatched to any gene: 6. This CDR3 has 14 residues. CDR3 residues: CASSLAAGDNEQYF. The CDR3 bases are TGTGCCAGCAGCTTAGCAGCGGGAGACAACGAGCAGTACTTC. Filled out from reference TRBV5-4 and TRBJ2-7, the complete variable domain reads ETGVTQSPTHLIKTRGQQVTLRCSSQSGHNTVSWYQQALGQGPQFIFQYYREEENGRGNFPPRFSGLQFPNYSSELNVNALELDDSALYLCASSLAAGDNEQYFGPGTRLTVT.

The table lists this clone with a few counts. CDR3 in amino acids: CASSIGGTYEQYF. CDR3 sequence (DNA): TGTGCCAGCTCAATCGGCGGGACCTACGAGCAGTACTTC. This chain links TRBV18 with TRBJ2-7; D may be TRBD2 (6 bases). V shed 5 bases and J shed 2 bases, with 10 bases lying between them. Germline assignment: CDR1 KGHSH and CDR2 LQKENI. The CDR3 has 13 residues.

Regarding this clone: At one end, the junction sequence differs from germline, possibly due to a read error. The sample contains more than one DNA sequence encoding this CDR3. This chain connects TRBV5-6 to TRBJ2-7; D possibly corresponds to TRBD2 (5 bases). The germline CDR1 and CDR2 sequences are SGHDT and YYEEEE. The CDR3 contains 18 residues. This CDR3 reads CASSSPTTRTGPIYEQYF. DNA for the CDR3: TGTGCCAGTAGCTCGCCAACAACCAGGACTGGACCCATCTACGAGCAGTACTTC.

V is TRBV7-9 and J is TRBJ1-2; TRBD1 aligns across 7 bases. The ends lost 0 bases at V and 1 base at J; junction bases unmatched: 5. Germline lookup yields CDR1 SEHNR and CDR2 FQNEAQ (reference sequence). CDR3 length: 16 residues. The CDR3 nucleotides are TGTGCCAGCAGCTTAGCATCGGGACAGAGTAACTATGGCTACACCTTC. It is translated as CASSLASGQSNYGYTF.

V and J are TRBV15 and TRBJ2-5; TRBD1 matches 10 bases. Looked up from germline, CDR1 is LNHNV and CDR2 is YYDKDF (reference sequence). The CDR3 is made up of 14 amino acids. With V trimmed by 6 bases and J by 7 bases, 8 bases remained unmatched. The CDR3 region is CATSPTGGVGTQYF. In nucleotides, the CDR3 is TGTGCCACCAGTCCGACAGGGGGCGTAGGGACCCAGTACTTC.

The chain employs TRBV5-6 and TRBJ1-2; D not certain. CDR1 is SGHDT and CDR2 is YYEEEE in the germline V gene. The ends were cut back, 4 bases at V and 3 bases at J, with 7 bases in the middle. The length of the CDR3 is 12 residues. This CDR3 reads CASSVADYGYTF. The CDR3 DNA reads TGTGCCAGCAGCGTAGCAGACTATGGCTACACCTTC.

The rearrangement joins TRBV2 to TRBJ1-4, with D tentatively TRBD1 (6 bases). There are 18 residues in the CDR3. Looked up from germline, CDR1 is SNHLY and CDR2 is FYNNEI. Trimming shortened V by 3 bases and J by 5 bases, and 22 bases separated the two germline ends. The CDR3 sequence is CASSDGGWGGEGNEKLFF. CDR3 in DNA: TGTGCCAGCAGTGACGGGGGCTGGGGGGGGGAGGGAAATGAAAAACTGTTTTTT.

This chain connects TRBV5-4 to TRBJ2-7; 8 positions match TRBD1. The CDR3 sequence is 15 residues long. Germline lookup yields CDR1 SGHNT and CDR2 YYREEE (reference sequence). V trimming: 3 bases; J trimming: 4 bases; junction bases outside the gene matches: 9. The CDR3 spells CASSYSRGRRYEQYF. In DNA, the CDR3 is TGTGCCAGCAGCTACTCCAGGGGGCGCAGGTACGAGCAGTACTTC.

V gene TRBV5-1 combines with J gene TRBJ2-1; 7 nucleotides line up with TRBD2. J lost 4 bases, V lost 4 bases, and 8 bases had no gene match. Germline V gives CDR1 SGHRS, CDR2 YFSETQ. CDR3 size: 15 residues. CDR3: CASSPTSVPYNEQFF. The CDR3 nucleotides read TGCGCCAGCAGCCCCACTAGCGTGCCTTACAATGAGCAGTTCTTC.

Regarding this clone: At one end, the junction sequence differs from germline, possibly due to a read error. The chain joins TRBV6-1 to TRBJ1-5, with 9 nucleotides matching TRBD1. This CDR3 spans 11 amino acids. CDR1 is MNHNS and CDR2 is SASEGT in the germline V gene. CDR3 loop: CACSERDREDF. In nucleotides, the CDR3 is TGTGCCTGCAGTGAAAGGGACAGGGAGGATTTT.

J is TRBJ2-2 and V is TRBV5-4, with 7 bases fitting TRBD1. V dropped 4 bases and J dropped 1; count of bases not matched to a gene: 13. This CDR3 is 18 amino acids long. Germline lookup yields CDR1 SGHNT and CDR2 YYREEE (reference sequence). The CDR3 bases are TGTGCCAGCAGCAGCGCCAAACAGGGGTCGATGAACACCGGGGAGCTGTTTTTT. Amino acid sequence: CASSSAKQGSMNTGELFF.

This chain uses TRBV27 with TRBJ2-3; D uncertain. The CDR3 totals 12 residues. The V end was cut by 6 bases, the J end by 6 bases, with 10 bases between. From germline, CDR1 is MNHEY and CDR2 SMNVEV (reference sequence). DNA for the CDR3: TGTGCCAGCAGCCGACCGAGGGATACGCAGTATTTT. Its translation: CASSRPRDTQYF.

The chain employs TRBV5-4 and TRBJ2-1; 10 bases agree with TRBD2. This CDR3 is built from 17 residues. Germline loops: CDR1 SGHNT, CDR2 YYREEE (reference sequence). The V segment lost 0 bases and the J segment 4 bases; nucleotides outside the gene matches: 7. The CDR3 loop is CASSLDLLAGWYNEQFF. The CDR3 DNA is TGTGCCAGCAGCTTGGACCTACTAGCGGGATGGTACAATGAGCAGTTCTTC.

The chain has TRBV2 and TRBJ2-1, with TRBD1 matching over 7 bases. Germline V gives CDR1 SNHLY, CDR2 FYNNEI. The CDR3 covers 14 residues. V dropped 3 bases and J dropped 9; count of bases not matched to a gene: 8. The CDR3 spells CASSDGQGVGEQFF. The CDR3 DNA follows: TGTGCCAGCAGTGACGGGCAGGGGGTCGGTGAGCAGTTCTTC.

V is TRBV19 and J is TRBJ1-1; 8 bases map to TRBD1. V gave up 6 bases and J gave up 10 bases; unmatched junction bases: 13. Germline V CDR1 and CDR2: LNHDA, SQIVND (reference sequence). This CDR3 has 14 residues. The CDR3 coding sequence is TGTGCCAGTAGGAGGACGGGACAGGAGAGGGGAGCTTTCTTT. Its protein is CASRRTGQERGAFF. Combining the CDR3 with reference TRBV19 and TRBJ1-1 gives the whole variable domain DGGITQSPKYLFRKEGQNVTLSCEQNLNHDAMYWYRQDPGQGLRLIYYSQIVNDFQKGDIAEGYSVSREKKESFPLTVTSAQKNPTAFYLCASRRTGQERGAFFGQGTRLTVV.